This T cell receptor (beta chain) was observed in a study of identical twins. General study points: Clonotypes of the beta chain that were abundant in cord blood carried fewer insertions (memory repertoires showed none). For monozygotic twins, models underestimated out-of-frame TCR alpha sharing. The conclusions drew on cross-sectional statistical analysis instead of tracking the same donors.

There are 16 residues in the CDR3. Germline lookup yields CDR1 SGHDT and CDR2 YYEEEE. Trimming shortened V by 2 bases and J by 1 base, and 13 bases separated the two germline ends. A universal primer site was incorporated via template switching, and the cDNA contained unique molecular identifiers. TCRdb itself ran the 5' RACE reads through MiXCR, one entry per CDR3 protein. The sample has roughly 1.6 million distinct CDR3 sequences, about 30% seen once; the top ten hold about 0.3%. This clonotype was seen only a few times. Its antigen remains unknown. Material: cord blood. This sequence was found in a newborn girl in good health. This chain uses TRBV5-6 with TRBJ2-4, with D perhaps TRBD1 or TRBD2 (7 bases each). CDR3 nucleotide sequence: TGTGCCAGCAGCTTTCGGGGAGGGGGCGCCAAAAACATTCAGTACTTC. This sequence encodes CASSFRGGGAKNIQYF.